These 6 T cell receptor beta chains were all obtained from the same sample, sequenced in a study of beta chain features in type 1 diabetes. Every bit of the isolated RNA underwent reverse transcription, so sequencing read expressed TCRB transcripts. Method: immunoSEQ multiplex PCR; TCRdb's copy keeps in-frame clones and lacks some. This table has under 950,000 clones, roughly a sixth appearing once. Sequencing was performed on naive CD4+ T cells from blood. Receptors were obtained from a woman aged 18-29 years in good health.

This clone occurred a few times. The rearrangement joins TRBV6-5 to TRBJ1-1; 7 nucleotides match TRBD1. CDR1 is MNHEY, CDR2 SVGAGI, per germline. The CDR3 totals 15 residues. Unmatched junction bases numbered 7, after V lost 2 bases and J lost 4 bases. CDR3 amino acids: CASSYLLTGLTEAFF. CDR3 nucleotide sequence: TGTGCCAGCAGTTACCTCTTGACAGGGCTCACTGAAGCTTTCTTT.

Only a few counts were recorded for this clone. The chain employs TRBV2 and TRBJ2-1, with D possibly being TRBD2 (5 bases). Trimming removed 5 bases at V and 2 bases at J, with 13 bases between. CDR1 SNHLY and CDR2 FYNNEI come from the germline V gene. The CDR3 has 15 amino acids. CDR3 bases: TGTGCCAGCAGTATCAGCGGATCTCCCTACAATGAGCAGTTCTTC. It encodes CASSISGSPYNEQFF.

There are a few counts of this clone. The chain carries TRBV5-6 and TRBJ1-4, with D perhaps TRBD1 (5 bases). The V and J ends lost 5 bases and 7 bases respectively, with 12 bases between them. The germline gives CDR1 SGHDT, CDR2 YYEEEE. CDR3 length equals 13 residues. The CDR3, as DNA: TGTGCCAGCAGGTCCGGGACGGTTGAAAAACTGTTTTTT. It codes for CASRSGTVEKLFF.

This clone appeared a few times. The chain joins TRBV18 to TRBJ2-4; tentative D call: TRBD1 (5 bases). V was pared by 6 bases and J by 0 bases, with 15 bases between. Germline lookup yields CDR1 KGHSH and CDR2 LQKENI. The CDR3 sequence is 16 residues long. CDR3 sequence reads: CASSPDLTVAKNIQYF. CDR3 in DNA: TGTGCCAGCTCCCCCGACCTGACAGTAGCCAAAAACATTCAGTACTTC.

The genes are TRBV7-9 and TRBJ1-1; D is unresolved. The germline V gene encodes CDR1 SEHNR and CDR2 FQNEAQ (reference sequence). The length of the CDR3 is 17 residues. Trimming cost V 2 bases and J 2 bases, with 18 bases left between them. The CDR3 bases are TGTGCCAGCAGCTTAAGGTTGGCAGAACCGCGAAACACTGAAGCTTTCTTT. It specifies CASSLRLAEPRNTEAFF.

This clone was detected only a few times. The chain links TRBV28 to TRBJ2-1; 13 bases align to TRBD2. Trimming cost V 5 bases and J 7 bases; bases outside gene matches: 17. Germline loops: CDR1 MDHEN, CDR2 SYDVKM. This CDR3 has 19 residues. CDR3 loop: CASSRRLAGGLGRHNEQFF. The CDR3 DNA sequence: TGTGCCAGCAGTCGACGACTAGCGGGAGGTCTAGGGAGACATAATGAGCAGTTCTTC.